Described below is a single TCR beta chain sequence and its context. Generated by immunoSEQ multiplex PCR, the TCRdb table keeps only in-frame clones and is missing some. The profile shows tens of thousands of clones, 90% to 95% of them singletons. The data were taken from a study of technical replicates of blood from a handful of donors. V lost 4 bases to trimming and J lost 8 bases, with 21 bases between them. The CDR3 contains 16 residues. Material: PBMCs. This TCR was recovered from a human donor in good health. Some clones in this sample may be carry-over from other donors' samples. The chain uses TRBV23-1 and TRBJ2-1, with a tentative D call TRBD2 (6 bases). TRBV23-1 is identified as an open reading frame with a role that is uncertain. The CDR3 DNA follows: TGCGCCAGCAGTCGTAGTCGCGGGACGACGGACGATGAGCAGTTCTTC. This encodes CASSRSRGTTDDEQFF.